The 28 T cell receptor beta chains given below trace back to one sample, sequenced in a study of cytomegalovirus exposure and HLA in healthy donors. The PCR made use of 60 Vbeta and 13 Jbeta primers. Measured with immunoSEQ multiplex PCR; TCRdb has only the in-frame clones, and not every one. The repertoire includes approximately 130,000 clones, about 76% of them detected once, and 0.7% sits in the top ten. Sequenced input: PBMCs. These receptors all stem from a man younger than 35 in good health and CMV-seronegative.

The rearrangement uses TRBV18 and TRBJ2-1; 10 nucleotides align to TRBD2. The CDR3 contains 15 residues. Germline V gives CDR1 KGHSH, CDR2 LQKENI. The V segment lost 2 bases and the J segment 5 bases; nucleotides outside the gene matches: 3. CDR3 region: CASSPTSGGDNEQFF. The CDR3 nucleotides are TGTGCCAGCTCACCAACCAGCGGGGGGGACAATGAGCAGTTCTTC.

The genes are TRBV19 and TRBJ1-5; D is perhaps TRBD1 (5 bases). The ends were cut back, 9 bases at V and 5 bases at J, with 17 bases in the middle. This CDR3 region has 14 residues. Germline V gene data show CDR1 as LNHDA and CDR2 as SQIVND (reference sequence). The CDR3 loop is CASEPGFGYQPQHF. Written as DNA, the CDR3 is TGTGCCAGCGAACCAGGGTTTGGGTATCAGCCCCAGCATTTT. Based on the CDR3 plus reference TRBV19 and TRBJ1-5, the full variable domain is DGGITQSPKYLFRKEGQNVTLSCEQNLNHDAMYWYRQDPGQGLRLIYYSQIVNDFQKGDIAEGYSVSREKKESFPLTVTSAQKNPTAFYLCASEPGFGYQPQHFGDGTRLSIL.

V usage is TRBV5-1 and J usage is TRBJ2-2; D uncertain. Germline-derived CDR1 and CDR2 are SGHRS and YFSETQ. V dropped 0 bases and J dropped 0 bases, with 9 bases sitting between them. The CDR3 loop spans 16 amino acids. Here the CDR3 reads CASSLEAGSNTGELFF. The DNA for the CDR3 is TGCGCCAGCAGCTTGGAGGCAGGCTCGAACACCGGGGAGCTGTTTTTT.

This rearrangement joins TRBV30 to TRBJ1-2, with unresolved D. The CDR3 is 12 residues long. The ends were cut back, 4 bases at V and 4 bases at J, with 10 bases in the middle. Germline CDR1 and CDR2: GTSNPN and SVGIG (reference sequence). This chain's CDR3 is CAWNSNVYGYTF. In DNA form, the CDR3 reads TGTGCCTGGAACTCTAATGTCTATGGCTACACCTTC.

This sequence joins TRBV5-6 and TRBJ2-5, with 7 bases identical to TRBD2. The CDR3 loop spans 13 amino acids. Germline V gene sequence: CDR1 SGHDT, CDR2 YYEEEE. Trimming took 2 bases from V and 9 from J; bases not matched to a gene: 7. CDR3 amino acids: CASSLAGTGPQYF. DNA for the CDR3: TGTGCCAGCAGCTTAGCGGGGACGGGGCCCCAGTACTTC.

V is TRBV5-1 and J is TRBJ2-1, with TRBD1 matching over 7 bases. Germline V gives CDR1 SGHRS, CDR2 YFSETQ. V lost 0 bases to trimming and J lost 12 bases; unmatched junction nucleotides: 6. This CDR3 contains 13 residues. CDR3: CASSLEPPGGQFF. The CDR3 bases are TGCGCCAGCAGCTTGGAGCCACCAGGGGGGCAGTTCTTC.

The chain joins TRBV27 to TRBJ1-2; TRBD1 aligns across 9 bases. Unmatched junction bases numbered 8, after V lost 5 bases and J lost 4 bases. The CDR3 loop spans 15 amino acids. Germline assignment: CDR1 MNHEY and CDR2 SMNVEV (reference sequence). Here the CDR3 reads CASSMGQGSFYGYTF. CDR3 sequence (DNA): TGTGCCAGCAGTATGGGACAGGGATCATTCTATGGCTACACCTTC.

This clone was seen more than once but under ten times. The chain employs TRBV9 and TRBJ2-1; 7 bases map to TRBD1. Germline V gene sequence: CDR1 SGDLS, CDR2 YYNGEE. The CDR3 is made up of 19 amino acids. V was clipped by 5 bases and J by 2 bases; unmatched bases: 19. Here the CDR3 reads CASRDPRDSRSTTYNEQFF. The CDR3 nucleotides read TGTGCCAGCAGAGACCCCCGGGACAGTCGGTCTACTACCTACAATGAGCAGTTCTTC.

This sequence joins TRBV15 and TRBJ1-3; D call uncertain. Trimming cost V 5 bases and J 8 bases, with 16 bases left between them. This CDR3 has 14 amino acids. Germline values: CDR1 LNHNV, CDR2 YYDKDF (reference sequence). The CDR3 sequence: CATSDPGSGDTIYF. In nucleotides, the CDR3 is TGTGCCACCAGCGACCCCGGGTCGGGAGACACCATATATTTT.

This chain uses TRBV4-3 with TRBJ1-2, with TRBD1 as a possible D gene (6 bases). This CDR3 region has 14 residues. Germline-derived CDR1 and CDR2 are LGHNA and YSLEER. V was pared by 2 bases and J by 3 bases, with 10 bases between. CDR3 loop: CASSQQQGDYGYTF. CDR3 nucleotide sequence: TGCGCCAGCAGCCAACAACAGGGTGACTATGGCTACACCTTC.

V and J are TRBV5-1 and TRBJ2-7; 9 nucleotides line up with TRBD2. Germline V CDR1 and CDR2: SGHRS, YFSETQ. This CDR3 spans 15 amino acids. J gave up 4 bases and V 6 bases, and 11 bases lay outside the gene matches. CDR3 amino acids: CASKLGGGAIYEQYF. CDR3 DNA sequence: TGCGCCAGCAAATTAGGCGGGGGGGCCATATACGAGCAGTACTTC.

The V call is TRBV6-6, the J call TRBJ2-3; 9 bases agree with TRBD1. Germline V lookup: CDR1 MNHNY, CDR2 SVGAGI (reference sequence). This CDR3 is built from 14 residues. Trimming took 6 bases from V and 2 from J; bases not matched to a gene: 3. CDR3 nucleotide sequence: TGTGCCAGCAGAAGGACAGGGGTCACAGATACGCAGTATTTT. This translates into CASRRTGVTDTQYF.

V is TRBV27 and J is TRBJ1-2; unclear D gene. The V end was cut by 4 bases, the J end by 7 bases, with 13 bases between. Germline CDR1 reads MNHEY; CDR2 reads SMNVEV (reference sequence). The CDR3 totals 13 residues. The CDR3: CASSSGWSIGYTF. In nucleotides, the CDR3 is TGTGCCAGCAGTTCTGGTTGGAGTATTGGCTACACCTTC.

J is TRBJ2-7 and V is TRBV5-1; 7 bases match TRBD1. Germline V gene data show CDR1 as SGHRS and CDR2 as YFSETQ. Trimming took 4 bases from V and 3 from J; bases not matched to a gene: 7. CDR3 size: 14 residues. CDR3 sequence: CASSPPGQLYEQYF. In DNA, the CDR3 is TGCGCCAGCAGCCCCCCGGGACAGCTCTACGAGCAGTACTTC.

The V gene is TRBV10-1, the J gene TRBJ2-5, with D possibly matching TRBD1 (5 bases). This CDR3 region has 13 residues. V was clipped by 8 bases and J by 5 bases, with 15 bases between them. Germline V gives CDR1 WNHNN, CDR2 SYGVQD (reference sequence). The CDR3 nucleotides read TGCGCCAGCTCGGCAGGGCGATGGGAGACCCAGTACTTC. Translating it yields CASSAGRWETQYF.

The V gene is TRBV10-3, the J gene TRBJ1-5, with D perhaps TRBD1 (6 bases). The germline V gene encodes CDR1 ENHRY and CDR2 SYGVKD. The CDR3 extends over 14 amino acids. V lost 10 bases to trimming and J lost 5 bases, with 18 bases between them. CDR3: CATKGGATDQPQHF. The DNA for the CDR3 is TGTGCCACTAAAGGGGGGGCTACCGATCAGCCCCAGCATTTT.

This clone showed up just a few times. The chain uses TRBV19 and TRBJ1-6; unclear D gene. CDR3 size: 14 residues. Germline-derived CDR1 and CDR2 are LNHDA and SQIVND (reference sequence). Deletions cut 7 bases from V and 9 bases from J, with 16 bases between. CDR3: CASKVEPEISPLHF. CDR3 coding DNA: TGTGCCAGTAAAGTGGAACCGGAGATTTCACCCCTCCACTTT.

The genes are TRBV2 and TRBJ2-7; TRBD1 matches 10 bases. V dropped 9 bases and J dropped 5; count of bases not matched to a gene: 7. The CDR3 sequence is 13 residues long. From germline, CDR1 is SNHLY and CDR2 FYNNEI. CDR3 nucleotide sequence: TGTGCCAGTACCGGGACAGGGGATGACGAGCAGTACTTC. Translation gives CASTGTGDDEQYF.

DNA for the CDR3: TGCGCCAGCAGCCTCAGGGAAGATGGCTACACCTTC. Its protein is CASSLREDGYTF. The gene calls are TRBV5-1 and TRBJ1-2, with D perhaps matching TRBD1 (5 bases). CDR1 and CDR2 from the germline V gene are SGHRS and YFSETQ. V lost 4 bases, J lost 6 bases, and 10 bases lay in between. CDR3 length equals 12 residues.

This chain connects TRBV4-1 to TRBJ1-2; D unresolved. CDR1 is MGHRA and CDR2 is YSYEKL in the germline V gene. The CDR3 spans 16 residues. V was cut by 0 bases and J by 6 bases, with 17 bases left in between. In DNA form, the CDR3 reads TGCGCCAGCAGCCAAGATTTTGGCTTTAATCGGGATGGCTACACCTTC. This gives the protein CASSQDFGFNRDGYTF.

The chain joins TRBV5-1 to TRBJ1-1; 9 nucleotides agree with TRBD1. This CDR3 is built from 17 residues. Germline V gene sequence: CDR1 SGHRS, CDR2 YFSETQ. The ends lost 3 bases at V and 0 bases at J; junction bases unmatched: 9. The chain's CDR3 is CASSWTGTGLMNTEAFF. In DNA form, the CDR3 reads TGCGCCAGCAGCTGGACCGGGACAGGGTTAATGAACACTGAAGCTTTCTTT.

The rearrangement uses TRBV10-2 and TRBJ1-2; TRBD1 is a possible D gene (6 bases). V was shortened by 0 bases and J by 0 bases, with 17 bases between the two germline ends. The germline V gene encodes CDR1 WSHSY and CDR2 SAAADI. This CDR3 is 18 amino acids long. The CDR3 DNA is TGCGCCAGCAGTGAGTCGAAGAGTACAGGGAACGCTAACTATGGCTACACCTTC. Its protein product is CASSESKSTGNANYGYTF.

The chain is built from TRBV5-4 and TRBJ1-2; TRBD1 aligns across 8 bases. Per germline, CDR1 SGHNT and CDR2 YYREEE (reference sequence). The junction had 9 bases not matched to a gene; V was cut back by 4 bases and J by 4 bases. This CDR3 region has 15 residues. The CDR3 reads CASSQRTGTIYGYTF. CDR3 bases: TGTGCCAGCAGCCAACGGACAGGGACGATCTATGGCTACACCTTC.

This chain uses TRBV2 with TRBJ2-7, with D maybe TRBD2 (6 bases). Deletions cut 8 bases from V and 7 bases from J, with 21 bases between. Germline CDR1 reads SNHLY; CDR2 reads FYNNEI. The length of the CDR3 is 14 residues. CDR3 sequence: CASLAGRRVEEQYF. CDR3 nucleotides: TGTGCCAGCCTAGCTGGACGGAGGGTCGAGGAGCAGTACTTC.

The CDR3 sequence: CASSLTRERGASTDTQYF. The CDR3 DNA sequence: TGTGCCAGCAGCCTAACTCGGGAGCGGGGGGCCAGCACAGATACGCAGTATTTT. This chain links TRBV7-9 with TRBJ2-3; 9 nucleotides match TRBD2. Per germline, CDR1 SEHNR and CDR2 FQNEAQ (reference sequence). This CDR3 is built from 18 residues. V trimming: 5 bases; J trimming: 0 bases; junction bases outside the gene matches: 12.

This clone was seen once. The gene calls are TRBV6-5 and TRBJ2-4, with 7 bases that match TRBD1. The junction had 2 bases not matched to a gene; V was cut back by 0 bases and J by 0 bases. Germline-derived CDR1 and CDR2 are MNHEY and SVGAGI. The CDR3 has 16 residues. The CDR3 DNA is TGTGCCAGCAGTTACTCGGGGACAGTAGCCAAAAACATTCAGTACTTC. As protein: CASSYSGTVAKNIQYF.

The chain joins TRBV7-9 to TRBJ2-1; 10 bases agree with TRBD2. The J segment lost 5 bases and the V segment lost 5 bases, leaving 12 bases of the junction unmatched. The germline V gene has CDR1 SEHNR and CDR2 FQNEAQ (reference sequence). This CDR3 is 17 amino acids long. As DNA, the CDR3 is TGTGCCAGCAGCCCCAAGCTTAGCGGGGGGATAAACAATGAGCAGTTCTTC. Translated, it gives CASSPKLSGGINNEQFF.

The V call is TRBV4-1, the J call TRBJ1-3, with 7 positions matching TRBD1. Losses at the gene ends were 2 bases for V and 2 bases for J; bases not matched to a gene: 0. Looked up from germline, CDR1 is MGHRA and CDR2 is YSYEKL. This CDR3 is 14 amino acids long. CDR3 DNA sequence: TGCGCCAGCAGCCAAACAGGGGCTGGAAACACCATATATTTT. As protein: CASSQTGAGNTIYF.